This TCR beta chain was captured by sequencing in a study of shared clonotypes between healthy human individuals. It was CD45RO-negative cells, positively selected for CCR7, that made up naive CD8 cells, with terminally differentiated effector memory CD45RA+ cells excluded. This CDR3 contains 16 residues. Per the germline V gene, CDR1 is MGHRA and CDR2 is YSYEKL. Trimming shortened V by 4 bases and J by 0 bases, and 15 bases separated the two germline ends. Sorted-subset replicate PCR reactions contained 200 ng DNA, corresponding to tens of thousands of T cell genomes. Per the authors' pipeline: ImmunoSEQ junction-only sequences lacked quality scores, so their filtering differed. Sequenced by immunoSEQ multiplex PCR; TCRdb stores in-frame clones only, minus some. The V and J calls and the clone size are those of that table, but D and trimming were determined from the DNA. The data hold approximately 1.9 million clones, with 85% to 95% observed a single time.

This sequence joins TRBV4-1 and TRBJ2-5, with D unresolved. Source material: naive CD8+ T cells from PBMCs. The source is a man aged 18 to 30 in good health. Some clones in this sample may be carry-over from other donors' samples. The CDR3, as DNA: TGCGCCAGCAGCCTATCGCTTACTGTATACCAAGAGACCCAGTACTTC. The encoded protein is CASSLSLTVYQETQYF.